Included here is one T cell receptor (beta chain) sequence, with context. Its antigen is unknown. The sample holds no much larger clone one base away, and base qualities are not on file. These data are taken from a study of early T cells in non-severe SARS-CoV-2 infection (dated by TCRdb to the early 2020s). General notes on the study: Because TCR sequencing relied on bulk RNA taken from unsorted whole blood, pairing of alpha and beta chains was not possible. The study at large found these results: VDJdb matching was skewed toward anti-spike CD8 responses and likely underestimated virus-specific expansions, missing private and CD4 specificities.

Set within a cohort of healthcare workers in London, UK, this nested case-control study involved weekly PCR testing of nasopharyngeal swabs along with blood sampling. Between 23 and 31 March 2020, the week of the UK lockdown, healthcare workers were enrolled and then followed up weekly for as long as 16 weeks. The library was built by means of 5' RACE. Reads for this sample came from a NextSeq 500. Unique molecular identifiers were attached to individual cDNA molecules in the TCR library protocol so that sequencing error and PCR bias could be corrected. TCR alpha and beta chains were both sequenced, and the abundances of alpha and beta sequences in each sample were closely correlated with each other. The original methods were these. Decombinator V4 was used to annotate TCR sequences for V gene, J gene and CDR3. TCRs were defined as expanded if a significant change between any two time points was detected under a Poisson model with p below 0.0001. TCR abundances were normalised to the total number of TCRs sequenced in each sample and reported as counts per million. TRAV1-2 paired with TRAJ12, TRAJ20 or TRAJ33 defined MAIT TCRs, while TRAV10 paired with TRAJ18 defined iNKT TCRs. VDJdb, accessed 1 November 2021, was searched for CMV, EBV and SARS-CoV-2 annotated TCRs, excluding TCRs annotated for multiple antigens. In-frame beta chains were kept once TCRdb had trimmed the public reads at Q25 with fastp and called clones with MiXCR. One record per CDR3 amino acid sequence lists the most common genes and DNA. The V and J calls here are based on TCRdb, not the publication. Across this sample there are 84,000 or so distinct CDR3 sequences, with 9% to 13% seen only once. The top ten hold over 2.5% of the sample.

V sheds 7 bases and J sheds 4 bases, leaving 10 bases between their ends. The CDR3, cysteine through phenylalanine, is 12 amino acids long. This entry keeps only the CDR3 DNA: 36 bases, framed from base 1. The CDR1 and CDR2 encoded by the germline V gene (reference sequence) are MNHEY and SMNVEV. The TCR comes from an adult who was a healthcare worker with PCR-confirmed SARS-CoV-2 infection or an uninfected control (not recorded which). The material sequenced was whole blood. In this chain, TRBV27 is recombined with TRBJ1-1; 5 matching bases give a weak D call of TRBD1. The sequenced DNA: TGTGCCAGCACCGCAGGGCTCACTGAAGCTTTCTTT. This sequence encodes CASTAGLTEAFF.